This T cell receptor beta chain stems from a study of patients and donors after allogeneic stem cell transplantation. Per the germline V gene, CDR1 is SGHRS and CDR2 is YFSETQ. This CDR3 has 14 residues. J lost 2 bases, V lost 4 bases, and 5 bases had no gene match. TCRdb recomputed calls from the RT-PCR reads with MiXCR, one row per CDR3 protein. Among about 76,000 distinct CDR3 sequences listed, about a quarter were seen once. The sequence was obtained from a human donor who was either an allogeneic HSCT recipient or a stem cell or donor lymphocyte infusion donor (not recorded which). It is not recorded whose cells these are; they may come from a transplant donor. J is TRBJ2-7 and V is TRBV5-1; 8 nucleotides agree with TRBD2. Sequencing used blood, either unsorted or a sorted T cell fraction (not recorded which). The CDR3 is CASSHPGGPYEQYF. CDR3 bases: TGCGCCAGCAGCCATCCGGGAGGGCCCTACGAGCAGTACTTC.